This T cell receptor beta chain appears in the sequencing data of a study of shared clonotypes between healthy human individuals. Background on the study: Aged 18 to 49, the donors were two women and a few men.

Deep level was the assay's run setting. Data came from immunoSEQ multiplex PCR; TCRdb stores just in-frame clones and leaves some out. Among more than 400,000 clones listed, 90% to 96% were seen once. This TCR was recovered from a woman aged 25 to 39 in good health. Sequenced: naive CD4+ T cells sorted from blood. The subset here: CD45RA+ positively selected.

The DNA of the CDR3 is TGTGCCAGCTCACCATCCCGACTAGCGGGATTCTACGAGCAGTACTTC. This translates into CASSPSRLAGFYEQYF. This chain connects TRBV18 to TRBJ2-7; 11 positions agree with TRBD2. Unmatched junction bases numbered 6, after V lost 2 bases and J lost 3 bases. The V gene's germline CDR1 is KGHSH and CDR2 LQKENI. CDR3 size: 16 residues.